These 23 T cell receptor beta chains share one sample of origin, sequenced in a study of PD-1 blockade in classical Hodgkin lymphoma. The repertoire was sequenced with immunoSEQ multiplex PCR; TCRdb's copy has only in-frame clones and lacks some. This sample yields 25,000 to 30,000 clones, of which 55% to 75% are seen a single time; approximately 14% belongs to the top ten. Relapse was seen in all patients after autologous stem cell transplantation, and brentuximab vedotin exposure was variable. The sample in question was peripheral blood mononuclear cells (PBMCs), obtained before the second cycle of nivolumab. All receptors derive from a human donor with classical Hodgkin lymphoma.

The J gene is TRBJ1-2, the V gene TRBV28, with D hard to call. Trimming pared 7 bases from V and 2 bases from J, leaving 8 bases between. Germline V gene lookup returns CDR1 MDHEN and CDR2 SYDVKM. This CDR3 has 12 amino acids. CDR3 sequence reads: CASKGFNYGYTF. DNA for the CDR3: TGTGCCAGCAAAGGATTCAACTATGGCTACACCTTC.

This clone has a single count. The rearrangement links TRBV27 to TRBJ2-1; TRBD2 agrees at 8 bases. V shed 7 bases, J shed 8 bases, and the junction held 10 bases outside the gene matches. Germline V gives CDR1 MNHEY, CDR2 SMNVEV (reference sequence). This CDR3 region has 14 residues. The chain's CDR3 is CASTYSGGGDEQFF. As DNA, the CDR3 is TGTGCCAGCACCTACAGCGGGGGCGGGGATGAGCAGTTCTTC.

The chain combines TRBV19 with TRBJ1-4, with D unclear. The CDR3 runs 12 residues. Germline assignment: CDR1 LNHDA and CDR2 SQIVND (reference sequence). V lost 4 bases and J lost 8, with 8 bases in between. CDR3 bases: TGTGCCAGTAGTACCCCGGGAGAAAAACTGTTTTTT. It specifies CASSTPGEKLFF.

The J gene is TRBJ1-1, the V gene TRBV5-1; D is undetermined. CDR1 and CDR2 from the germline V gene are SGHRS and YFSETQ. Trimming shortened V by 2 bases and J by 0 bases, and 11 bases separated the two germline ends. The length of the CDR3 is 15 residues. CDR3 residues: CASSLGRTMNTEAFF. Written as DNA, the CDR3 is TGCGCCAGCAGCTTAGGCCGGACGATGAACACTGAAGCTTTCTTT.

The rearrangement uses TRBV28 and TRBJ1-1; weak D call: TRBD1 (5 bases). The germline CDR1 and CDR2 sequences are MDHEN and SYDVKM. Trimming took 7 bases from V and 9 from J, leaving 12 bases between them. This CDR3 region has 11 residues. CDR3 protein: CASTWGLKAFF. The CDR3 DNA is TGTGCCAGCACCTGGGGCTTGAAAGCTTTCTTT. The full variable domain, completed using reference TRBV28 and TRBJ1-1, is DVKVTQSSRYLVKRTGEKVFLECVQDMDHENMFWYRQDPGLGLRLIYFSYDVKMKEKGDIPEGYSVSREKKERFSLILESASTNQTSMYLCASTWGLKAFFGQGTRLTVV.

This clone was observed a handful of times. The chain joins TRBV9 to TRBJ1-1; D is perhaps TRBD1 (6 bases). From germline, CDR1 is SGDLS and CDR2 YYNGEE. This CDR3 is 16 amino acids long. V was pared by 0 bases and J by 5 bases, with 17 bases between. The CDR3 nucleotides read TGTGCCAGCAGCGTAGGAGGGGGGGGAGTAGGGACTGAAGCTTTCTTT. It codes for CASSVGGGGVGTEAFF.

J is TRBJ1-5 and V is TRBV9; 9 nucleotides line up with TRBD1. Germline-derived CDR1 and CDR2 are SGDLS and YYNGEE. With 4 bases clipped from V and 4 bases from J, the junction kept 6 bases outside the gene matches. The CDR3 is 15 residues long. The CDR3 sequence: CASSRTGEKNQPQHF. The CDR3 bases are TGTGCCAGCAGCCGGACAGGGGAAAAGAATCAGCCCCAGCATTTT.

The chain carries TRBV5-6 and TRBJ1-2; D remains ambiguous. CDR1 is SGHDT and CDR2 is YYEEEE in the germline V gene. Trimming shortened V by 0 bases and J by 0 bases, and 6 bases separated the two germline ends. The CDR3 has 14 amino acids. The CDR3 region is CASSLVHTNYGYTF. The CDR3 nucleotides read TGTGCCAGCAGCTTGGTCCACACTAACTATGGCTACACCTTC.

The chain combines TRBV28 with TRBJ2-6, with TRBD1 matching 7 bases. The CDR3 spans 15 residues. V shed 9 bases and J 0 bases; nucleotides not matched to a gene: 5. Germline V gene sequence: CDR1 MDHEN, CDR2 SYDVKM. In DNA form, the CDR3 reads TGTGCCAGAACGGGACAGTTCTCTGGGGCCAACGTCCTGACTTTC. Its translation: CARTGQFSGANVLTF.

The genes are TRBV15 and TRBJ2-7, with D hard to call. CDR3 length equals 13 residues. V shed 1 base and J shed 7 bases, with 11 bases lying between them. Germline lookup yields CDR1 LNHNV and CDR2 YYDKDF (reference sequence). The CDR3 coding sequence is TGTGCCACCAGCAGAGGCCACCTTGGGGAGCAGTACGTC. Translation: CATSRGHLGEQYV.

CDR3 coding DNA: TGTGCCAGTAGTTTTCGGACCGGGACAACTAATGAAAAACTGTTTTTT. This sequence encodes CASSFRTGTTNEKLFF. The chain employs TRBV19 and TRBJ1-4; D unresolved. This CDR3 spans 16 amino acids. Germline V gene data show CDR1 as LNHDA and CDR2 as SQIVND (reference sequence). V lost 5 bases to trimming and J lost 0 bases, with 13 bases between them.

The gene calls are TRBV11-2 and TRBJ1-1, with a possible D match to TRBD1 (6 bases). The CDR3 has 15 amino acids. Trimming removed 3 bases at V and 5 bases at J, with 16 bases between. The germline CDR1 and CDR2 sequences are SGHAT and FQNNGV. CDR3 sequence reads: CASSLVWGPVTEAFF. The DNA of the CDR3 is TGTGCCAGCAGCTTGGTTTGGGGGCCTGTGACTGAAGCTTTCTTT.

This clone was seen a few times. The chain's CDR3 is CASRDRGMNTEAFF. CDR3 bases: TGTGCCAGCAGGGACAGGGGTATGAACACTGAAGCTTTCTTT. V gene TRBV28 combines with J gene TRBJ1-1, with 9 nucleotides matching TRBD1. Looked up from germline, CDR1 is MDHEN and CDR2 is SYDVKM. V lost 6 bases, J lost 0 bases, and 2 bases stayed unmatched. The CDR3 is 14 amino acids.

The chain couples TRBV6-5 to TRBJ2-2, with D tentatively TRBD1 or TRBD2 (5 bases each). Trimming stripped 6 bases from V and 2 bases from J, with 13 bases between. Germline values: CDR1 MNHEY, CDR2 SVGAGI. There are 15 residues in the CDR3. In DNA, the CDR3 is TGTGCCAGCAGAGATCAGGGAGAAAACACCGGGGAGCTGTTTTTT. Amino acids: CASRDQGENTGELFF.

The chain recombines TRBV28 with TRBJ2-7, with 15 bases lining up with TRBD2. The CDR3 totals 20 residues. Germline lookup yields CDR1 MDHEN and CDR2 SYDVKM. The V gene end was trimmed by 6 bases and the J gene end by 2 bases; junction bases not matched to a gene: 17. CDR3: CASRHRTSGGETTVPYEQYF. CDR3 nucleotide sequence: TGTGCCAGCAGACACAGGACTAGCGGGGGGGAAACTACCGTCCCCTACGAGCAGTACTTC.

V and J are TRBV27 and TRBJ2-6; 8 bases line up with TRBD1. The germline V gene encodes CDR1 MNHEY and CDR2 SMNVEV (reference sequence). The CDR3 spans 17 residues. The V and J ends lost 3 bases and 2 bases, in that order; junction bases with no gene match: 6. The CDR3 reads CASSFVQGVTGANVLTF. The DNA of the CDR3 is TGTGCCAGCAGTTTCGTACAGGGGGTGACTGGGGCCAACGTCCTGACTTTC.

V usage is TRBV5-1 and J usage is TRBJ2-5, with 8 positions matching TRBD2. The CDR3 spans 14 residues. V was pared by 1 base and J by 7 bases, with 6 bases of the junction left unmatched. Germline-derived CDR1 and CDR2 are SGHRS and YFSETQ. CDR3 nucleotides: TGCGCCAGCAGCTTGCTGCGGGGGGAGGGGACCCAGTACTTC. Protein sequence: CASSLLRGEGTQYF.

This sequence joins TRBV11-2 and TRBJ2-7; D unclear. The V and J ends lost 3 bases and 5 bases respectively, with 8 bases between them. CDR1 is SGHAT, CDR2 FQNNGV, per germline. The CDR3 sequence is 12 residues long. The CDR3 spells CASSLGRNEQYV. The CDR3 DNA reads as TGTGCCAGCAGCTTGGGCAGGAACGAGCAGTACGTC.

This sequence joins TRBV6-5 and TRBJ1-5, with 8 bases fitting TRBD1. Looked up from germline, CDR1 is MNHEY and CDR2 is SVGAGI. The CDR3 contains 14 residues. After removal of 2 bases from V and 6 bases from J, the junction contained 3 bases not matched to a gene. DNA for the CDR3: TGTGCCAGCAGTTACGGACAGGGAACTCAGCCCCAGCATTTT. Encoded protein: CASSYGQGTQPQHF.

The chain couples TRBV5-1 to TRBJ2-6; no clear D. The CDR3 runs to 15 residues. Trimming cost V 5 bases and J 4 bases, with 13 bases left between them. Germline CDR1 SGHRS, CDR2 YFSETQ. Here the CDR3 reads CASSLHGPGANVLTF. The CDR3 DNA follows: TGCGCCAGCAGTCTCCACGGGCCCGGGGCCAACGTCCTGACTTTC.

The gene calls are TRBV9 and TRBJ2-5; TRBD1 matches at 9 bases. Germline V lookup: CDR1 SGDLS, CDR2 YYNGEE. This CDR3 spans 15 amino acids. The V gene end was trimmed by 3 bases and the J gene end by 5 bases; junction bases not matched to a gene: 8. The CDR3 protein is CASSGGTGRSETQYF. The CDR3 DNA is TGTGCCAGCAGCGGAGGGACAGGGCGCAGTGAGACCCAGTACTTC.

The chain uses TRBV7-9 and TRBJ2-5; 8 nucleotides agree with TRBD2. V shed 1 base, J shed 0 bases, and the junction held 4 bases outside the gene matches. Germline V gene sequence: CDR1 SEHNR, CDR2 FQNEAQ (reference sequence). The CDR3 extends over 16 amino acids. CDR3 DNA sequence: TGTGCCAGCAGCTTAGGCGCAGCGGGGGACCAAGAGACCCAGTACTTC. Translated: CASSLGAAGDQETQYF.

J is TRBJ1-6 and V is TRBV19; D ambiguous. This CDR3 has 16 amino acids. Trimming shortened V by 1 base and J by 8 bases, and 15 bases separated the two germline ends. Germline CDR1 reads LNHDA; CDR2 reads SQIVND (reference sequence). Written as DNA, the CDR3 is TGTGCCAGTAGTATAGCGGGAGGGTCGGTCCATTCACCCCTCCACTTT. Translation: CASSIAGGSVHSPLHF.